The 27 T cell receptor beta chains presented below share a single source sample, sequenced in a study of PD-1 blockade in classical Hodgkin lymphoma. This sample's time point: newly diagnosed, previously untreated cHL patient sample. Magnetic negative selection purified CD4+ T cells from thawed PBMCs. Sequencing used immunoSEQ multiplex PCR; TCRdb keeps in-frame clones, though not all of them. The data show approximately 20,000 clones, 89% seen once. Sequenced material: CD4+ T cells from blood. These receptors were taken from a human donor with classical Hodgkin lymphoma.

The chain links TRBV9 to TRBJ2-7, with 9 bases fitting TRBD2. The CDR3 covers 16 residues. Germline assignment: CDR1 SGDLS and CDR2 YYNGEE. V lost 0 bases, J lost 7 bases, and 11 bases stayed unmatched. The CDR3 loop reads CASSVGVSSGMGEQYF. In DNA, the CDR3 is TGTGCCAGCAGCGTAGGTGTCTCTAGCGGGATGGGGGAGCAGTACTTC.

This clone has only one observation. The V gene is TRBV19, the J gene TRBJ2-1; the D gene is possibly TRBD2 (6 bases). Germline values: CDR1 LNHDA, CDR2 SQIVND (reference sequence). The CDR3 is 12 residues long. Trimming took 6 bases from V and 3 from J, leaving 6 bases between them. The CDR3 loop reads CASRGLYNEQFF. CDR3 DNA: TGTGCCAGTAGGGGACTCTACAATGAGCAGTTCTTC.

The rearrangement joins TRBV15 to TRBJ2-1; 10 bases fit TRBD2. This CDR3 is 15 amino acids long. Per the germline V gene, CDR1 is LNHNV and CDR2 is YYDKDF (reference sequence). V dropped 0 bases and J dropped 4; count of bases not matched to a gene: 0. CDR3 protein: CATSREAGGYNEQFF. The CDR3 region has the DNA TGTGCCACCAGCAGAGAAGCGGGAGGGTACAATGAGCAGTTCTTC.

This chain connects TRBV27 to TRBJ2-7; 7 bases agree with TRBD1. This CDR3 comprises 17 residues. Germline CDR1 is MNHEY and CDR2 is SMNVEV (reference sequence). V gave up 0 bases and J gave up 5 bases; unmatched junction bases: 13. Here the CDR3 reads CASSLSPWRTGWHEQYF. DNA of the CDR3: TGTGCCAGCAGTTTATCCCCATGGCGGACAGGTTGGCACGAGCAGTACTTC.

The CDR3 region has the DNA TGTGCCAGCAGCGTCGGAGCGGGAGGATGGGAGCAGTACTTC. Its translation: CASSVGAGGWEQYF. The rearrangement uses TRBV9 and TRBJ2-7, with 9 positions matching TRBD2. V lost 2 bases and J lost 7; bases outside the gene matches: 7. This CDR3 spans 14 amino acids. CDR1 and CDR2 from the germline V gene are SGDLS and YYNGEE.

V is TRBV7-8 and J is TRBJ1-4, with D tentatively TRBD1 (6 bases). Germline-derived CDR1 and CDR2 are SGHVS and FQNEAQ. This CDR3 has 16 amino acids. V was shortened by 2 bases and J by 8 bases, with 18 bases between the two germline ends. The CDR3 DNA is TGTGCCAGCAGCTTATACAGAGAGGGGGGGAGGGAAAAACTGTTTTTT. Its translation is CASSLYREGGREKLFF.

This chain uses TRBV30 with TRBJ2-7, with 7 nucleotides matching TRBD2. Trimming removed 7 bases from V and 0 bases from J; junction bases left unmatched: 12. The germline gives CDR1 GTSNPN, CDR2 SVGIG (reference sequence). CDR3 size: 15 residues. The CDR3 spells CAFSSSGVSSYEQYF. CDR3 in DNA: TGTGCCTTTTCCTCAAGCGGGGTCTCCTCCTACGAGCAGTACTTC.

The rearrangement uses TRBV9 and TRBJ2-3; D call uncertain. V was trimmed by 4 bases and J by 5 bases, leaving 5 bases between them. The length of the CDR3 is 11 residues. Germline V gene data show CDR1 as SGDLS and CDR2 as YYNGEE. CDR3 sequence reads: CASSSKDTQYF. Written as DNA, the CDR3 is TGTGCCAGCAGCTCGAAAGATACGCAGTATTTT.

This clone was counted a single time. The rearrangement joins TRBV18 to TRBJ2-5; a possible D gene is TRBD1 (5 bases). The J call may be mistaken, given a closer DNA end match to TRBJ2-7. This CDR3 has 15 amino acids. The germline gives CDR1 KGHSH, CDR2 LQKENI. The CDR3 here is CASSPTQTASYEQYF. CDR3 coding DNA: TGTGCCAGCTCACCGACCCAGACAGCCTCCTACGAGCAGTACTTC.

V is TRBV4-1 and J is TRBJ2-7; D is undetermined. CDR3 size: 15 residues. Germline V lookup: CDR1 MGHRA, CDR2 YSYEKL. V lost 0 bases, J lost 0 bases, and 9 bases lay in between. CDR3 in DNA: TGCGCCAGCAGCCAAGAAGACGGCAGCTCCTACGAGCAGTACTTC. Translating it yields CASSQEDGSSYEQYF.

The chain is built from TRBV25-1 and TRBJ1-1; D gene uncertain. Germline V gene lookup returns CDR1 MGHDK and CDR2 SYGVNS. The CDR3 runs 17 residues. V shed 8 bases and J shed 0 bases, with 22 bases lying between them. The CDR3: CASLSPPVGGLNTEAFF. The CDR3 region has the DNA TGTGCCAGCCTAAGTCCACCGGTTGGCGGGTTGAACACTGAAGCTTTCTTT. The complete variable domain, with remaining parts taken from reference TRBV25-1 and TRBJ1-1, reads EADIYQTPRYLVIGTGKKITLECSQTMGHDKMYWYQQDPGMELHLIHYSYGVNSTEKGDLSSESTVSRIRTEHFPLTLESARPSHTSQYLCASLSPPVGGLNTEAFFGQGTRLTVV.

This chain uses TRBV10-3 with TRBJ2-7; 7 positions match TRBD2. The CDR3 runs to 13 residues. Germline V gives CDR1 ENHRY, CDR2 SYGVKD. V was clipped by 4 bases and J by 5 bases; unmatched bases: 5. The CDR3 DNA sequence: TGTGCCATCAGTGGGGGGGGACCCGACGAGCAGTACTTC. Its translation is CAISGGGPDEQYF.

The V gene is TRBV5-1, the J gene TRBJ2-3; D remains ambiguous. V was clipped by 0 bases and J by 3 bases, with 5 bases between them. CDR1 is SGHRS and CDR2 is YFSETQ in the germline V gene. The CDR3 spans 13 residues. The CDR3 here is CASSLDGTDTQYF. In DNA, the CDR3 is TGCGCCAGCAGCTTGGACGGGACAGATACGCAGTATTTT.

V is TRBV30 and J is TRBJ2-7; the match to TRBD1 covers 8 bases. CDR3 length: 17 amino acids. CDR1 and CDR2 (germline): GTSNPN, SVGIG (reference sequence). V was pared by 0 bases and J by 4 bases, with 14 bases of the junction left unmatched. CDR3 bases: TGTGCCTGGAGTGTACCAGGGGCGGCAGGGGGCAGGTACGAGCAGTACTTC. Translation: CAWSVPGAAGGRYEQYF.

The V call is TRBV4-2, the J call TRBJ1-5; 9 nucleotides agree with TRBD1. V was clipped by 4 bases and J by 4 bases; unmatched bases: 5. The CDR3 is made up of 15 amino acids. Germline CDR1 reads LGHNA; CDR2 reads YNFKEQ. The chain's CDR3 is CASSRLDRGNQPQHF. DNA of the CDR3: TGTGCCAGCAGCCGCCTGGACAGGGGTAATCAGCCCCAGCATTTT.

The gene calls are TRBV2 and TRBJ1-3; 7 nucleotides match TRBD1. Per germline, CDR1 SNHLY and CDR2 FYNNEI. This CDR3 is 15 amino acids long. J lost 0 bases, V lost 8 bases, and 7 bases had no gene match. The CDR3 DNA reads TGTGCCAGCTTCCGGACAGGACTCTCTGGAAACACCATATATTTT. This codes for CASFRTGLSGNTIYF. Full variable domain (missing parts from reference TRBV2 and TRBJ1-3): EPEVTQTPSHQVTQMGQEVILRCVPISNHLYFYWYRQILGQKVEFLVSFYNNEISEKSEIFDDQFSVERPDGSNFTLKIRSTKLEDSAMYFCASFRTGLSGNTIYFGEGSWLTVV.

This clone was seen once. CDR3 bases: TGTGCCTGGAGTGTACGTGGCTCACCCTACAATGAGCAGTTCTTC. Its translation: CAWSVRGSPYNEQFF. The rearrangement links TRBV30 to TRBJ2-1, with D hard to call. Germline lookup yields CDR1 GTSNPN and CDR2 SVGIG (reference sequence). The CDR3 runs 15 residues. V was trimmed by 0 bases and J by 2 bases, leaving 11 bases between them.

The J gene is TRBJ2-3, the V gene TRBV19, with 8 bases matching TRBD1. J gave up 0 bases and V 6 bases, and 11 bases lay outside the gene matches. The CDR3 is 17 residues long. CDR1 is LNHDA and CDR2 is SQIVND in the germline V gene (reference sequence). The DNA for the CDR3 is TGTGCCAGTAGATCTCAGGCTGGACAGGGAAGCACAGATACGCAGTATTTT. Translating gives CASRSQAGQGSTDTQYF. Variable domain in full (rest from reference TRBV19 and TRBJ2-3): DGGITQSPKYLFRKEGQNVTLSCEQNLNHDAMYWYRQDPGQGLRLIYYSQIVNDFQKGDIAEGYSVSREKKESFPLTVTSAQKNPTAFYLCASRSQAGQGSTDTQYFGPGTRLTVL.

This chain joins TRBV4-1 and TRBJ2-2; 13 bases map to TRBD2. V gave up 5 bases and J gave up 4 bases; unmatched junction bases: 7. Germline V gene sequence: CDR1 MGHRA, CDR2 YSYEKL. This CDR3 contains 17 residues. For the CDR3, the DNA is TGCGCCAGCAGCTGGACTAGCGGGAGTTGGGTCACCGGGGAGCTGTTTTTT. Protein product: CASSWTSGSWVTGELFF.

The chain uses TRBV10-2 and TRBJ1-5; 8 bases match TRBD1. Germline V gene data show CDR1 as WSHSY and CDR2 as SAAADI. The CDR3 covers 14 residues. The junction had 3 bases not matched to a gene; V was cut back by 3 bases and J by 5 bases. The CDR3 protein is CASSDETGDQPQHF. The CDR3 DNA follows: TGCGCCAGCAGTGATGAGACAGGGGATCAGCCCCAGCATTTT.

J is TRBJ2-3 and V is TRBV29-1; 11 positions agree with TRBD1. The CDR3 contains 14 residues. The V segment lost 5 bases and the J segment 2 bases; nucleotides outside the gene matches: 3. Per the germline V gene, CDR1 is SQVTM and CDR2 is ANQGSEA. The CDR3 protein is CSVTGQGVTDTQYF. The CDR3 nucleotides are TGCAGCGTTACGGGACAGGGGGTCACAGATACGCAGTATTTT.

The chain combines TRBV28 with TRBJ1-6; perhaps TRBD1 as D (6 bases). The CDR3 is 13 amino acids. V was clipped by 8 bases and J by 7 bases, with 12 bases between them. Germline CDR1 and CDR2: MDHEN and SYDVKM. As DNA, the CDR3 is TGTGCCAGCGAGGGGGGTTGGAATTCACCCCTCCACTTT. Residues: CASEGGWNSPLHF.

V and J are TRBV5-4 and TRBJ1-1; 7 bases match TRBD1. From germline, CDR1 is SGHNT and CDR2 YYREEE (reference sequence). The CDR3 has 15 amino acids. V gave up 3 bases and J gave up 8 bases; unmatched junction bases: 13. Written as DNA, the CDR3 is TGTGCCAGCAGCTGGGGACAGATCGGGACCGAAGAAGCTTTCTTT. This gives the protein CASSWGQIGTEEAFF.

This clone was picked up one time. This chain uses TRBV7-2 with TRBJ2-3; D uncertain. Deletions cut 5 bases from V and 1 base from J, with 16 bases between. The V gene's germline CDR1 is SGHTA and CDR2 FQGNSA. This CDR3 region has 16 residues. The CDR3 region has the DNA TGTGCCAGCAGCCCCCGACTGTTGGTCCGCACAGATACGCAGTATTTT. Amino acids: CASSPRLLVRTDTQYF.

The V call is TRBV30, the J call TRBJ2-2; maybe TRBD1 (6 bases). Germline V gives CDR1 GTSNPN, CDR2 SVGIG (reference sequence). With 8 bases removed from V and 1 base from J, the gap between germline ends came to 14 bases. This CDR3 region has 14 residues. The chain's CDR3 is CASFRDKNTGELFF. CDR3 DNA sequence: TGTGCCAGCTTCCGGGACAAGAACACCGGGGAGCTGTTTTTT.

The J gene is TRBJ2-2, the V gene TRBV5-1; TRBD2 aligns across 9 bases. Germline trimming cut 4 bases from V and 7 bases from J; bases unmatched to any gene: 11. CDR3 length equals 16 residues. The germline gives CDR1 SGHRS, CDR2 YFSETQ. The CDR3 spells CASSPRTSDVYGELFF. CDR3 DNA: TGCGCCAGCAGCCCTCGGACTAGCGACGTTTACGGGGAGCTGTTTTTT.

The chain recombines TRBV7-8 with TRBJ2-2, with 12 bases aligning to TRBD1. The CDR3 consists of 17 residues. With 3 bases clipped from V and 4 bases from J, the junction kept 6 bases outside the gene matches. Germline CDR1 reads SGHVS; CDR2 reads FQNEAQ. The CDR3 loop is CASSLAGTGGVTGELFF. The CDR3 bases are TGTGCCAGCAGCTTGGCCGGGACAGGGGGCGTCACCGGGGAGCTGTTTTTT. The entire variable domain, with the rest obtained from reference TRBV7-8 and TRBJ2-2, is as follows: GAGVSQSPRYKVAKRGQDVALRCDPISGHVSLFWYQQALGQGPEFLTYFQNEAQLDKSGLPSDRFFAERPEGSVSTLKIQRTQQEDSAVYLCASSLAGTGGVTGELFFGEGSRLTVL.